This paragraph covers one TCR beta chain sequence. Its specificity is unknown. The source of the sample is a study of cytomegalovirus exposure and HLA in healthy donors. Vbeta (60) and Jbeta (13) primers were used in the PCR. The data were produced by immunoSEQ multiplex PCR, yet TCRdb's version contains in-frame clones alone and is incomplete. The sample records 150,000 to 200,000 clones, 77% being singletons. The study's findings and limits: It has been reported that TCR beta sequences accurately predicted the HLA-A and HLA-B alleles of most subjects. Researchers reported in a later analysis that a missense DCLRE1C variant was tied to TCR beta V- and J-gene trimming.

The TCR sequence derives from a female donor in good health and CMV-seronegative. The sample comprised PBMCs.

The CDR3 loop reads CASGQDYTDTQYF. The DNA for the CDR3 is TGTGCCAGCGGACAGGACTACACAGATACGCAGTATTTT. The chain uses TRBV7-9 and TRBJ2-3; tentatively, D is TRBD1 (7 bases). Germline lookup yields CDR1 SEHNR and CDR2 FQNEAQ (reference sequence). This CDR3 comprises 13 residues. Trimming pared 8 bases from V and 2 bases from J, leaving 11 bases between. Variable domain in full (rest from reference TRBV7-9 and TRBJ2-3): DTGVSQNPRHKITKRGQNVTFRCDPISEHNRLYWYRQTLGQGPEFLTYFQNEAQLEKSRLLSDRFSAERPKGSFSTLEIQRTEQGDSAMYLCASGQDYTDTQYFGPGTRLTVL.